The 20 T cell receptor beta chains below come from one sample, sequenced in a study of T-cell reconstitution after alpha-beta-depleted transplantation in children. Unique molecular identifiers were used in preparing the TCRbeta library. TCRdb used MiXCR to reprocess the PCR reads, holding one entry per CDR3 protein. The sample carries fewer than 350,000 distinct CDR3 sequences, around a tenth recorded once. The specimen comprised peripheral blood, sampled 180 days after TCRalphabeta/CD19-depleted stem cell transplant. Every receptor here comes from a male patient aged 2 to 9 who had a stem cell transplant for chronic granulomatous disease, so the T cells may come from the graft donor.

The sample holds many counts of this clonotype. The chain has TRBV18 and TRBJ2-1; D remains unclear. The CDR3 sequence is 15 residues long. V dropped 2 bases and J dropped 0 bases, with 8 bases sitting between them. The germline CDR1 and CDR2 sequences are KGHSH and LQKENI. CDR3 protein: CASSPWESSYNEQFF. CDR3 DNA: TGTGCCAGCTCACCATGGGAAAGCTCCTACAATGAGCAGTTCTTC.

This clonotype was seen many times. This rearrangement joins TRBV20-1 to TRBJ2-7, with D tentatively TRBD2 (6 bases). V was trimmed by 6 bases and J by 7 bases, leaving 16 bases between them. The CDR3 sequence is 12 residues long. Per the germline V gene, CDR1 is DFQATT and CDR2 is SNEGSKA (reference sequence). The CDR3 loop is CSAGPTRGEQYF. CDR3 sequence (DNA): TGCAGTGCAGGGCCTACCCGGGGGGAGCAGTACTTC.

In the case of this clonotype: A read error may be the cause here, since a much bigger clone is one base away. The V call is TRBV15, the J call TRBJ2-5, with 9 bases lining up with TRBD1. CDR3 size: 15 residues. CDR1 LNHNV and CDR2 YYDKDF come from the germline V gene (reference sequence). The DNA for the CDR3 is TGTGCCACCAGCTCCGGGACAGGGAAGGTGGAGACCCAGTCCTTC. Its translation is CATSSGTGKVETQSF. Full variable domain (outside the CDR3, taken from reference TRBV15 and TRBJ2-5): DAMVIQNPRYQVTQFGKPVTLSCSQTLNHNVMYWYQQKSSQAPKLLFHYYDKDFNNEADTPDNFQSRRPNTSFCFLDIRSPGLGDTAMYLCATSSGTGKVETQSFGPGTRLLVL.

The table lists this clonotype with many counts. V usage is TRBV29-1 and J usage is TRBJ1-1, with D uncertain. Germline CDR1 is SQVTM and CDR2 is ANQGSEA. The CDR3 sequence is 14 residues long. V was trimmed by 1 base and J by 0 bases, leaving 9 bases between them. This CDR3 reads CSVEVPRMNTEAFF. In DNA, the CDR3 is TGCAGCGTTGAAGTTCCACGCATGAACACTGAAGCTTTCTTT.

This clonotype was counted ten times or more. V usage is TRBV5-1 and J usage is TRBJ2-1, with 13 nucleotides matching TRBD2. The CDR3 contains 17 residues. Germline trimming cut 6 bases from V and 5 bases from J; bases unmatched to any gene: 11. CDR1 is SGHRS, CDR2 YFSETQ, per germline. Here the CDR3 reads CASTRTSGSAQDNEQFF. CDR3 bases: TGCGCCAGCACCCGGACTAGCGGGAGCGCCCAGGACAATGAGCAGTTCTTC.

The sample holds a few counts of this clonotype. This chain joins TRBV3-1 and TRBJ1-2; D is undetermined. V lost 0 bases, J lost 4 bases, and 9 bases lay in between. Per germline, CDR1 LGHDT and CDR2 YNNKEL (reference sequence). This CDR3 has 14 amino acids. CDR3 DNA sequence: TGTGCCAGCAGCCAAGAAGGACGGATCTATGGCTACACCTTC. It is translated as CASSQEGRIYGYTF.

This clonotype was detected many times. The chain employs TRBV23-1 and TRBJ2-7; a possible D gene is TRBD2 (6 bases). TRBV23-1 is an open reading frame whose function is uncertain. V was clipped by 0 bases and J by 5 bases, with 14 bases between them. The CDR3 extends over 15 amino acids. CDR3 coding DNA: TGCGCCAGCAGTCAATCATCCGGGACTGACGACGAGCAGTACTTC. Amino acid sequence: CASSQSSGTDDEQYF.

This clonotype was counted many times. This chain uses TRBV28 with TRBJ1-5, with 7 bases that match TRBD1. This CDR3 region has 14 residues. Germline-derived CDR1 and CDR2 are MDHEN and SYDVKM. The V gene end was trimmed by 6 bases and the J gene end by 8 bases; junction bases not matched to a gene: 10. The CDR3 sequence is CASRTGASGKPQHF. The CDR3 DNA is TGTGCCAGCAGAACAGGGGCTTCGGGTAAGCCCCAGCATTTT. The variable domain in full, with the rest retrieved from reference TRBV28 and TRBJ1-5, is DVKVTQSSRYLVKRTGEKVFLECVQDMDHENMFWYRQDPGLGLRLIYFSYDVKMKEKGDIPEGYSVSREKKERFSLILESASTNQTSMYLCASRTGASGKPQHFGDGTRLSIL.

On this clonotype itself: One base away lies a much larger clone, so this may be a sequencing read error. The rearrangement links TRBV20-1 to TRBJ2-7; D may be TRBD1 (5 bases). CDR1 and CDR2 (germline): DFQATT, SNEGSKA (reference sequence). Trimming took off 7 bases at V and 0 bases at J, with 19 bases between the two ends. The CDR3 consists of 15 residues. The CDR3 region is CSVSGAMGRSYEQYF. The DNA of the CDR3 is TGCAGTGTTTCTGGGGCTATGGGGCGCTCCTACGAGCAGTACTTC.

This clonotype has ten or more counts. The chain combines TRBV20-1 with TRBJ2-1, with D uncertain. Trimming stripped 6 bases from V and 15 bases from J, with 18 bases between. There are 11 residues in the CDR3. CDR1 and CDR2 from the germline V gene are DFQATT and SNEGSKA (reference sequence). CDR3 in DNA: TGCAGTGCACCGCTAGGGTCCGATTCGTTCTTC. It translates to CSAPLGSDSFF.

J is TRBJ2-1 and V is TRBV19; 9 bases are a match to TRBD2. The J segment lost 5 bases and the V segment lost 5 bases, leaving 10 bases of the junction unmatched. From germline, CDR1 is LNHDA and CDR2 SQIVND (reference sequence). The CDR3 sequence is 16 residues long. CDR3 amino acids: CASSAIAGVGNNEQFF. The CDR3, as DNA: TGTGCCAGTAGTGCCATAGCGGGAGTGGGAAACAATGAGCAGTTCTTC.

The V call is TRBV12-3 or TRBV12-4, the J call TRBJ1-5; weak D call: TRBD1 (5 bases). This CDR3 has 13 residues. Trimming took off 6 bases at V and 4 bases at J, with 10 bases between the two ends. The CDR3 spells CASRKQENQPQHF. The CDR3 bases are TGTGCCAGCAGGAAACAGGAGAATCAGCCCCAGCATTTT.

This chain links TRBV6-1 with TRBJ2-1; a possible D gene is TRBD1 (6 bases). The CDR3 runs 20 residues. V lost 4 bases to trimming and J lost 2 bases, with 27 bases between them. The germline gives CDR1 MNHNS, CDR2 SASEGT. CDR3 sequence reads: CASSGHKNDLSSGAYNEQFF. The DNA of the CDR3 is TGTGCCAGCAGTGGACATAAAAATGACCTTAGTTCAGGGGCCTACAATGAGCAGTTCTTC.

There are many counts of this clonotype. The rearrangement uses TRBV12-3 or TRBV12-4 and TRBJ2-2; TRBD1 aligns across 7 bases. After removal of 6 bases from V and 4 bases from J, the junction contained 8 bases not matched to a gene. The CDR3 is 15 amino acids. The CDR3 sequence is CASSHDRVGTGELFF. The DNA of the CDR3 is TGTGCCAGCAGCCACGACAGGGTGGGCACCGGGGAGCTGTTTTTT.

This clonotype was found once. A read error may explain this, as a much larger clone is one base away. The V call is TRBV12-3 or TRBV12-4, the J call TRBJ1-5, with D unresolved. This CDR3 contains 13 residues. Trimming removed 6 bases at V and 10 bases at J, with 16 bases between. The CDR3 region is CASRLTRNHPQHF. The CDR3, as DNA: TGTGCCAGCAGGCTTACGCGGAACCATCCCCAGCATTTT.

This clonotype was seen ten or more times. The chain couples TRBV19 to TRBJ2-1; no clear D gene. The CDR3 is 14 amino acids. Germline CDR1 LNHDA, CDR2 SQIVND (reference sequence). V was pared by 3 bases and J by 6 bases, with 12 bases between. The CDR3 region is CASSMTFTVNEQFF. CDR3 coding DNA: TGTGCCAGTAGTATGACTTTCACGGTCAATGAGCAGTTCTTC.

The chain employs TRBV28 and TRBJ1-2, with a tentative D call TRBD1 (6 bases). The CDR3 contains 15 residues. The V gene's germline CDR1 is MDHEN and CDR2 SYDVKM. Trimming removed 7 bases from V and 2 bases from J, with 17 bases in between. CDR3 DNA sequence: TGTGCCAGCACCCTGGTACAAGGGGGAAACTATGGCTACACCTTC. Residues: CASTLVQGGNYGYTF.

This clonotype was counted at least ten times. The rearrangement uses TRBV12-3 or TRBV12-4 and TRBJ1-1, with D hard to call. This CDR3 has 12 amino acids. Trimming took 6 bases from V and 10 from J, leaving 15 bases between them. In DNA, the CDR3 is TGTGCCAGCAGCCCGCCCGGCAAGGCAGCTTTCTTT. Translated: CASSPPGKAAFF.

This clonotype was counted at least ten times. The V gene is TRBV5-1, the J gene TRBJ1-3, with D uncertain. V gave up 1 base and J gave up 3 bases, with 8 bases separating them. The germline CDR1 and CDR2 sequences are SGHRS and YFSETQ. This CDR3 has 14 amino acids. DNA of the CDR3: TGCGCCAGCAGCTTGATGGCAGGTGGAAACACCATATATTTT. It translates to CASSLMAGGNTIYF.

This chain uses TRBV6-1 with TRBJ2-3; possibly TRBD2 for D (5 bases). V was pared by 7 bases and J by 2 bases, with 10 bases between. CDR1 and CDR2 from the germline V gene are MNHNS and SASEGT. The CDR3 has 13 amino acids. The CDR3: CASTRDPTDTQYF. As DNA, the CDR3 is TGTGCCAGCACACGGGATCCCACAGATACGCAGTATTTT.